This section outlines one T cell receptor beta chain sequence together with its context. In TCRdb, the RT-PCR reads were re-called with MiXCR into one record per CDR3 protein. The table includes about 500,000 distinct CDR3 sequences, about 15% detected once. The CDR3 runs to 15 residues. V lost 5 bases and J lost 6, with 18 bases in between. The germline CDR1 and CDR2 sequences are SGHTA and FQGNSA. The sample is drawn from a study of response to subunit inactivated influenza vaccine. This specimen was CD4+ T cells sorted from PBMCs, taken less than 25 months after vaccination. This chain connects TRBV7-2 to TRBJ2-3; no definite D call. The TCR comes from a man aged 45 to 70 who received an inactivated influenza vaccine. The CDR3: CASSLLVSSADTQYF. The CDR3 DNA reads as TGTGCCAGCAGCCTCCTGGTATCTTCGGCGGATACGCAGTATTTT.